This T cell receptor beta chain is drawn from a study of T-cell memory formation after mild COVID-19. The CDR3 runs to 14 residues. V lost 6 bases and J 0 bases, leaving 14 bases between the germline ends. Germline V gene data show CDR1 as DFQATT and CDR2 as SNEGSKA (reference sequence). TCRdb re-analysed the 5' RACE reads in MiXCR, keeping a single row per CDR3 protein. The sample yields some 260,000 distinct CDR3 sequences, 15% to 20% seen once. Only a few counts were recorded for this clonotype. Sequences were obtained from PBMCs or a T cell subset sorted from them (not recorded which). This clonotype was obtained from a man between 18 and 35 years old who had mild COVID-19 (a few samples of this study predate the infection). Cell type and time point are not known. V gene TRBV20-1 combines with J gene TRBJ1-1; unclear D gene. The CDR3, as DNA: TGCAGTGCCCTTCCAGGAACCTTGAACACTGAAGCTTTCTTT. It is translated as CSALPGTLNTEAFF.